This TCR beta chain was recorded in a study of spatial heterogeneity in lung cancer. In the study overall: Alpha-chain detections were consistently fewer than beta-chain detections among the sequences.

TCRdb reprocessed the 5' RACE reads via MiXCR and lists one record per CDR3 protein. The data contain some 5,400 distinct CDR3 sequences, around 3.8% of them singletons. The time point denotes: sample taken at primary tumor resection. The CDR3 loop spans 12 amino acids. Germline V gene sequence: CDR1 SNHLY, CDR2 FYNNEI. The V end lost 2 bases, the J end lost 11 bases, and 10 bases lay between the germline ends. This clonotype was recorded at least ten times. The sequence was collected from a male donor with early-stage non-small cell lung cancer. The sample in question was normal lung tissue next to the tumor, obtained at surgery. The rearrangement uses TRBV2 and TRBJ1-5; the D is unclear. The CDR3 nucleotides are TGTGCCAGCAGTGAATCCCTCAGTGCCCAGCATTTT. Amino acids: CASSESLSAQHF.